This is a list of T cell receptor beta chains from one sample in a study of blood T cell repertoires in COVID-19. Assay used: immunoSEQ multiplex PCR; TCRdb lists only in-frame clones, some missing. This sample has 150,000 or so clones; around 74% occur once, and the top ten carry around 3%. Sequencing input: peripheral blood. The receptors come from an elderly woman with acute or convalescent COVID-19. Both conserved end residues are part of each CDR3. D genes are given only for firm matches. Part of the rows lack a size; the others show once, few, many or a class for expanded clones.

NA	NA	TRBV5-1	TRBJ2-5	CASSLEVMGRETQYF	TGCGCCAGCAGCTTGGAGGTCATGGGGCGAGAGACCCAGTACTTC
TRBD1	few	TRBV19	TRBJ1-1	CASTRRTGMNTEAFF	TGTGCCAGTACCCGTCGGACAGGGATGAACACTGAAGCTTTCTTT
NA	NA	TRBV28	TRBJ1-5	CASSHDSLTNQPQHF	TGTGCCAGCAGTCATGACAGCCTTACAAATCAGCCCCAGCATTTT
TRBD1	few	TRBV5-1	TRBJ1-2	CASSSDRGYGYTF	TGCGCCAGCAGCTCGGACAGGGGGTATGGCTACACCTTC
TRBD1	once	TRBV7-2	TRBJ1-2	CASSSTQGQNGYTF	TGTGCCAGCAGCTCTACACAGGGGCAGAATGGCTACACCTTC
NA	few	TRBV21-1	TRBJ2-7	CASAGTTRYEQYF	TGTGCCAGCGCCGGGACAACACGTTACGAGCAGTACTTC
TRBD1	NA	TRBV27	TRBJ1-1	CASSLTTGGSISRTEAFF	TGTGCCAGCAGTTTAACTACAGGGGGAAGCATTTCTAGAACTGAAGCTTTCTTT
NA	NA	TRBV7-9	TRBJ1-1	CASSSYRKTMNTEAFF	TGTGCCAGCAGCTCTTACAGAAAAACCATGAACACTGAAGCTTTCTTT
TRBD2	NA	TRBV7-3	TRBJ2-1	CASSLGPGTSGRGQFF	TGTGCCAGCAGCTTAGGGCCAGGGACTAGCGGGAGAGGGCAGTTCTTC
TRBD2	NA	TRBV27	TRBJ2-1	CASSPGTSGYNEQFF	TGTGCCAGCAGTCCTGGGACTAGCGGCTACAATGAGCAGTTCTTC
TRBD2	NA	TRBV14	TRBJ2-3	CASSQVRTSGRTDTQYF	TGTGCCAGCAGCCAAGTCAGGACTAGCGGGAGAACAGATACGCAGTATTTT
TRBD2	NA	TRBV30	TRBJ2-5	CAWGRLAGVETQYF	TGTGCCTGGGGGCGGCTAGCGGGAGTGGAGACCCAGTACTTC
TRBD1	NA	TRBV27	TRBJ1-2	CASSRTGGTNYGYTF	TGTGCCAGCAGCCGAACAGGGGGCACTAACTATGGCTACACCTTC
TRBD1	NA	TRBV10-3	TRBJ2-6	CAISRQGAPSGANVLTF	TGTGCCATCAGTAGACAGGGGGCACCCTCTGGGGCCAACGTCCTGACTTTC
TRBD1	NA	TRBV25-1	TRBJ1-1	CASSENRGASNTEAFF	TGTGCCAGCAGTGAAAACAGGGGGGCATCGAACACTGAAGCTTTCTTT
TRBD1	few	TRBV4-3	TRBJ1-2	CASSQTGLYGYTF	TGCGCCAGCAGCCAGACAGGGCTTTATGGCTACACCTTC
TRBD1	once	TRBV6-5	TRBJ2-1	CASSYEPRQGTNEQFF	TGTGCCAGCAGTTACGAACCGAGACAGGGGACAAATGAGCAGTTCTTC
NA	once	TRBV29-1	TRBJ2-2	CSEAGTKAAGELFF	TGCAGCGAGGCGGGAACAAAGGCAGCCGGGGAGCTGTTTTTT
TRBD1	NA	TRBV6-5	TRBJ2-1	CASSYPGQARNEQFF	TGTGCCAGCAGTTACCCTGGACAGGCGAGGAATGAGCAGTTCTTC
NA	NA	TRBV3-1/TRBV3-2	TRBJ1-3	CASSQERGTIYF	TGTGCCAGCAGCCAAGAAAGGGGAACCATATATTTT
NA	once	TRBV5-6	TRBJ2-5	CASSFFDSKETQYF	TGTGCCAGCAGCTTTTTTGACAGCAAAGAGACCCAGTACTTC
TRBD1	NA	TRBV28	TRBJ1-2	CASSQGTGNYGYTF	TGTGCCAGCAGCCAAGGGACAGGCAACTATGGCTACACCTTC
TRBD1	once	TRBV28	TRBJ1-5	CASSLTGGGQPQHF	TGTGCCAGCAGTTTAACAGGGGGGGGTCAGCCCCAGCATTTT
NA	NA	TRBV3-1/TRBV3-2	TRBJ1-6	CASSQGGPWGDNSPLHF	TGTGCCAGCAGCCAAGGAGGGCCCTGGGGGGATAATTCACCCCTCCACTTT
NA	NA	TRBV2	TRBJ1-4	CASSAIGGEKLFF	TGTGCCAGCAGTGCGATTGGAGGTGAAAAACTGTTTTTT
TRBD1	NA	TRBV9	TRBJ2-2	CASSRTGTGAVELFF	TGTGCCAGCAGCCGAACCGGGACAGGGGCCGTGGAGCTGTTTTTT
TRBD2	NA	TRBV28	TRBJ2-7	CASSLFRLAGESHEQYF	TGTGCCAGCAGTTTATTCCGACTAGCGGGAGAAAGTCACGAGCAGTACTTC
TRBD1	NA	TRBV30	TRBJ1-2	CAWSHRGRRYTF	TGTGCCTGGAGTCACAGGGGGCGTCGCTACACCTTC
NA	NA	TRBV19	TRBJ1-4	CASVGAANEKLFF	TGTGCCTCTGTGGGGGCCGCTAATGAAAAACTGTTTTTT
TRBD2	NA	TRBV6-5	TRBJ2-7	CASSYSSGRAYEQYF	TGTGCCAGCAGTTACTCTAGCGGGAGGGCCTACGAGCAGTACTTC
TRBD2	few	TRBV19	TRBJ2-7	CASSTSGNEQYF	TGTGCCAGTAGCACTAGCGGGAACGAGCAGTACTTC
TRBD1	NA	TRBV28	TRBJ1-2	CASSLTGGGYGYTF	TGTGCCAGCAGTTTGACAGGGGGAGGGTATGGCTACACCTTC
NA	few	TRBV5-1	TRBJ2-7	CASSQDPGYEQYF	TGCGCCAGCAGCCAGGACCCAGGGTACGAGCAGTACTTC
NA	NA	TRBV20-1	TRBJ1-1	CSARSGTEAFF	TGCAGTGCTAGATCAGGGACTGAAGCTTTCTTT
TRBD1	NA	TRBV11-3	TRBJ2-4	CASSRQGNYIQYF	TGTGCCAGCAGCCGACAGGGGAATTACATTCAGTACTTC
NA	few	TRBV6-5	TRBJ2-5	CASSYSGAGDQETQYF	TGTGCCAGCAGTTACAGCGGAGCGGGCGATCAAGAGACCCAGTACTTC
NA	NA	TRBV2	TRBJ2-6	CASSEVGFSGANVLTF	TGTGCCAGCAGTGAAGTCGGGTTCTCTGGGGCCAACGTCCTGACTTTC
NA	NA	TRBV4-2	TRBJ2-1	CASSQDQASLISSNEQFF	TGTGCCAGCAGCCAAGATCAAGCTAGCCTTATTAGTAGCAATGAGCAGTTCTTC
NA	NA	TRBV18	TRBJ1-6	CASSLTSQTQDSPLHF	TGTGCCAGCTCATTAACCTCACAGACGCAGGATTCACCCCTCCACTTT
NA	NA	TRBV2	TRBJ2-7	CASRAESEGEQYF	TGTGCCAGCAGGGCGGAGTCGGAGGGCGAGCAGTACTTC
TRBD2	NA	TRBV5-1	TRBJ2-7	CASSSTSGRALSEQYF	TGCGCCAGCAGCTCGACTAGCGGGAGGGCCCTATCCGAGCAGTACTTC
TRBD2	few	TRBV4-3	TRBJ2-1	CASSQAGGRGNEQFF	TGCGCCAGCAGCCAAGCTGGCGGGAGAGGAAATGAGCAGTTCTTC
NA	NA	TRBV7-9	TRBJ2-2	CASSLAIRWEADTGELFF	TGTGCCAGCAGCTTAGCAATAAGGTGGGAGGCCGACACCGGGGAGCTGTTTTTT
NA	few	TRBV3-1/TRBV3-2	TRBJ2-1	CASSPPLGLATYNEQFF	TGTGCCAGCAGCCCACCCCTTGGACTGGCTACCTACAATGAGCAGTTCTTC
TRBD2	NA	TRBV5-4	TRBJ2-7	CASSPGTSGLYEQYF	TGTGCCAGCAGCCCTGGTACTAGCGGGCTTTACGAGCAGTACTTC
TRBD1	NA	TRBV2	TRBJ2-1	CASSEGTGAYNEQFF	TGTGCCAGCAGTGAAGGGACAGGAGCCTACAATGAGCAGTTCTTC
NA	NA	TRBV19	TRBJ1-2	CASSIDLVGTIYGYTF	TGTGCCAGTAGTATAGATCTCGTCGGGACAATTTATGGCTACACCTTC
NA	NA	TRBV5-5	TRBJ1-6	CASSSEQGNSPLHF	TGTGCCAGCAGCTCTGAGCAGGGAAATTCACCCCTCCACTTT
NA	NA	TRBV6-5	TRBJ2-5	CASSLRAETQYF	TGTGCCAGCAGCCTCAGGGCAGAGACCCAGTACTTC
TRBD2	NA	TRBV5-1	TRBJ2-1	CASSLYPGTSGRDEQFF	TGCGCCAGCAGCTTGTACCCCGGGACTAGCGGGCGCGATGAGCAGTTCTTC
TRBD2	NA	TRBV4-1	TRBJ2-7	CASSPAGVGAGEQYF	TGCGCCAGCAGCCCCGCGGGGGTAGGGGCGGGCGAGCAGTACTTC
TRBD2	NA	TRBV10-2	TRBJ2-1	CASSERIAGNNEQFF	TGCGCCAGCAGTGAACGGATAGCGGGGAACAATGAGCAGTTCTTC
TRBD1	once	TRBV11-2	TRBJ1-2	CASSSIDRVSGYTF	TGTGCCAGCAGCTCAATAGACAGGGTCAGCGGCTACACCTTC
TRBD2	NA	TRBV28	TRBJ2-7	CASSYRTSAHYEQYF	TGTGCCAGCAGTTATCGGACTAGCGCCCACTACGAGCAGTACTTC
NA	NA	TRBV30	TRBJ1-5	CAWSSRGNQPQHF	TGTGCCTGGAGTAGTCGGGGGAATCAGCCCCAGCATTTT
NA	NA	TRBV7-2	TRBJ2-3	CASRAGGPGTDTQYF	TGTGCCAGCAGAGCCGGGGGACCCGGGACAGATACGCAGTATTTT
NA	NA	TRBV18	TRBJ2-1	CASSPRRDRSYNEQFF	TGTGCCAGCTCACCACGGCGGGACAGATCCTACAATGAGCAGTTCTTC
TRBD1	NA	TRBV5-6	TRBJ2-7	CASSLIGTGKGEQYF	TGTGCCAGCAGCTTGATAGGGACAGGGAAGGGCGAGCAGTACTTC
NA	NA	TRBV5-1	TRBJ1-2	CASSLFTNYGYTF	TGCGCCAGCAGCCTATTTACTAACTATGGCTACACCTTC
TRBD1	many	TRBV4-1	TRBJ1-4	CASSLITGVEKLFF	TGCGCCAGCAGCCTAATTACAGGGGTTGAAAAACTGTTTTTT